The 31 T cell receptor beta chains reported below all come from one sample, sequenced in a study of PD-L1 blockade in urothelial cancer. The assay was immunoSEQ multiplex PCR, and TCRdb's table has in-frame clones only and misses some. The repertoire holds about 49,000 clones, 75% to 85% seen once, with roughly 10% in the top ten. Time point reported: pretreatment peripheral blood. This specimen was PBMCs, taken around atezolizumab (anti-PD-L1) treatment. These receptors originate from a man between 65 and 80 years old with urothelial cancer.

CDR3: CATSRDAGLDEQFF. Written as DNA, the CDR3 is TGTGCCACCAGCAGAGATGCAGGGTTGGATGAGCAGTTCTTC. The V and J genes are TRBV15 and TRBJ2-1, with D maybe TRBD1 (5 bases). CDR1 and CDR2 from the germline V gene are LNHNV and YYDKDF (reference sequence). Trimming cost V 0 bases and J 8 bases, with 11 bases left between them. CDR3 length: 14 residues.

The J gene is TRBJ2-7, the V gene TRBV6-1, with a tentative D call TRBD1 (6 bases). CDR1 is MNHNS and CDR2 is SASEGT in the germline V gene. This CDR3 contains 15 residues. V gave up 6 bases and J gave up 0 bases, with 15 bases separating them. The CDR3 sequence is CASRARDTYSYEQYF. CDR3 DNA: TGTGCCAGCAGGGCCAGGGACACCTACTCCTACGAGCAGTACTTC.

The CDR3 nucleotides read TGTGCCACCAGCAGAGCTCGGGAGAGCTCCTACAATGAGCAGTTCTTC. Protein product: CATSRARESSYNEQFF. The V call is TRBV15, the J call TRBJ2-1; D may be TRBD2 (6 bases). CDR1 LNHNV and CDR2 YYDKDF come from the germline V gene (reference sequence). The CDR3 is 16 residues long. Trimming left V 1 base short and J 0 bases short, with 10 bases between. The full variable domain, with the rest looked up from reference TRBV15 and TRBJ2-1, is DAMVIQNPRYQVTQFGKPVTLSCSQTLNHNVMYWYQQKSSQAPKLLFHYYDKDFNNEADTPDNFQSRRPNTSFCFLDIRSPGLGDTAMYLCATSRARESSYNEQFFGPGTRLTVL.

The chain couples TRBV29-1 to TRBJ1-1, with a tentative D call TRBD1 (6 bases). The CDR3 sequence is 12 residues long. Trimming left V 3 bases short and J 5 bases short, with 10 bases between. Germline V gene data show CDR1 as SQVTM and CDR2 as ANQGSEA. CDR3 sequence: CSVEGAGTEAFF. The CDR3 bases are TGCAGCGTTGAGGGGGCTGGGACTGAAGCTTTCTTT.

The genes are TRBV4-1 and TRBJ2-7; 7 bases are a match to TRBD2. This CDR3 has 16 residues. The junction had 7 bases not matched to a gene; V was cut back by 0 bases and J by 2 bases. Germline V lookup: CDR1 MGHRA, CDR2 YSYEKL. The CDR3 loop reads CASSQDSQRETYEQYF. The CDR3 DNA is TGCGCCAGCAGCCAAGATTCGCAGCGGGAAACCTACGAGCAGTACTTC.

This clone came up once. The chain employs TRBV5-5 and TRBJ2-1, with TRBD2 matching 10 bases. CDR1 is SGHKS, CDR2 YYEKEE, per germline (reference sequence). This CDR3 spans 17 amino acids. Trimming removed 3 bases from V and 3 bases from J; junction bases left unmatched: 9. The DNA for the CDR3 is TGTGCCAGCAGCTGGGCTAGCGGGAGCGGCTACTACAATGAGCAGTTCTTC. Residues: CASSWASGSGYYNEQFF.

Here the CDR3 reads CASSSVGQGTGEQFF. The DNA for the CDR3 is TGCGCCAGCAGCTCGGTGGGACAGGGGACTGGTGAGCAGTTCTTC. This chain uses TRBV5-1 with TRBJ2-1; TRBD1 matches 10 bases. CDR1 is SGHRS, CDR2 YFSETQ, per germline. This CDR3 spans 15 amino acids. The J segment lost 9 bases and the V segment lost 3 bases, leaving 9 bases of the junction unmatched.

The chain is built from TRBV19 and TRBJ2-1; 9 positions agree with TRBD2. CDR3 length: 14 amino acids. Germline CDR1 and CDR2: LNHDA and SQIVND (reference sequence). J was trimmed by 8 bases and V by 4 bases; bases with no gene match: 6. The CDR3 region is CASSTLAGRDEQFF. CDR3 coding DNA: TGTGCCAGTAGTACACTAGCGGGTAGGGATGAGCAGTTCTTC. Looking up the rest from reference TRBV19 and TRBJ2-1 gives the full variable domain: DGGITQSPKYLFRKEGQNVTLSCEQNLNHDAMYWYRQDPGQGLRLIYYSQIVNDFQKGDIAEGYSVSREKKESFPLTVTSAQKNPTAFYLCASSTLAGRDEQFFGPGTRLTVL.

This clone was found once. The rearrangement uses TRBV5-5 and TRBJ1-2; 7 nucleotides match TRBD1. The CDR3 is made up of 13 amino acids. Trimming at V came to 4 bases and at J to 11 bases, leaving 11 bases not matched to a gene. The germline gives CDR1 SGHKS, CDR2 YYEKEE (reference sequence). CDR3 nucleotide sequence: TGTGCCAGCAGCCCAGGGACAGTGGGTAGATACACCTTC. Encoded protein: CASSPGTVGRYTF.

This clone was picked up one time. The chain joins TRBV4-1 to TRBJ2-1; the match to TRBD2 covers 7 bases. This CDR3 has 18 residues. Per germline, CDR1 MGHRA and CDR2 YSYEKL. Trimming removed 4 bases from V and 0 bases from J; junction bases left unmatched: 12. The CDR3 spells CASSLSGLADSSYNEQFF. The CDR3 DNA reads as TGCGCCAGCAGCCTAAGTGGGCTAGCGGATAGCTCCTACAATGAGCAGTTCTTC.

In the case of this clone: A clone one base away is much larger, so this may be a read error. Other DNA sequences in this specimen translate into the identical CDR3. The rearrangement joins TRBV5-4 to TRBJ1-1; D gene uncertain. The germline CDR1 and CDR2 sequences are SGHNT and YYREEE (reference sequence). Trimming left V 5 bases short and J 0 bases short, with 8 bases between. The CDR3 has 13 amino acids. CDR3 sequence: CASSAGMNTEAFF. The CDR3 bases are TGTGCCAGCAGTGCGGGAATGAACACTGAAGCTTTCTTT.

The CDR3 sequence: CASSVPGQGTFSGSYEQYF. DNA of the CDR3: TGTGCCAGCAGCGTCCCGGGACAGGGGACTTTTAGCGGCTCCTACGAGCAGTACTTC. The chain couples TRBV7-9 to TRBJ2-7, with TRBD1 identical over 10 bases. The V segment lost 5 bases and the J segment 0 bases; nucleotides outside the gene matches: 16. The germline CDR1 and CDR2 sequences are SEHNR and FQNEAQ (reference sequence). CDR3 length equals 19 residues.

This clone was counted a few times. J is TRBJ1-4 and V is TRBV28; maybe TRBD1 (5 bases). Germline CDR1 reads MDHEN; CDR2 reads SYDVKM. This CDR3 has 13 amino acids. Deletions cut 3 bases from V and 8 bases from J, with 10 bases between. CDR3 sequence: CASSLGPDEKLFF. DNA of the CDR3: TGTGCCAGCAGTTTGGGGCCAGACGAAAAACTGTTTTTT.

The V and J genes are TRBV11-3 and TRBJ2-5; a possible D gene is TRBD1 (6 bases). The CDR3 is 14 residues long. Germline loops: CDR1 SGHNT, CDR2 YENEEA. Trimming stripped 3 bases from V and 1 base from J, with 9 bases between. The CDR3 DNA reads as TGTGCCAGCAGCTTCGCAGGGGTCCAAGAGACCCAGTACTTC. The encoded protein is CASSFAGVQETQYF.

The gene calls are TRBV7-9 and TRBJ2-2; 8 bases fit TRBD2. This CDR3 has 15 residues. The V segment lost 5 bases and the J segment 7 bases; nucleotides outside the gene matches: 9. Germline V gene lookup returns CDR1 SEHNR and CDR2 FQNEAQ (reference sequence). CDR3 DNA: TGTGCCAGCAGCCCCGGGACTAGTGTGCTCGGGGAGCTGTTTTTT. Translation: CASSPGTSVLGELFF.

This rearrangement joins TRBV5-4 to TRBJ2-7; TRBD2 matches at 7 bases. After removal of 4 bases from V and 5 bases from J, the junction contained 9 bases not matched to a gene. CDR1 is SGHNT and CDR2 is YYREEE in the germline V gene (reference sequence). This CDR3 comprises 14 residues. DNA of the CDR3: TGTGCCAGCAGCACATGGACTAGAACTGACGAGCAGTACTTC. This codes for CASSTWTRTDEQYF.

The table lists this clone with a few counts. Different DNA sequences within this sample yield the same CDR3. This rearrangement joins TRBV4-2 to TRBJ1-2; no clear D. V gave up 1 base and J gave up 2 bases, with 8 bases separating them. Germline CDR1 reads LGHNA; CDR2 reads YNFKEQ. The CDR3 runs 14 residues. In DNA form, the CDR3 reads TGTGCCAGCAGCCAAGGGTCCGGGAACTATGGCTACACCTTC. This sequence encodes CASSQGSGNYGYTF.

The chain uses TRBV4-1 and TRBJ1-2; D remains ambiguous. CDR3 size: 13 residues. Trimming removed 2 bases from V and 6 bases from J, with 10 bases in between. Germline V CDR1 and CDR2: MGHRA, YSYEKL. CDR3 in DNA: TGCGCCAGCAGCCAACTGGGAGAGCATGGCTACACCTTC. It is translated as CASSQLGEHGYTF.

The chain recombines TRBV7-2 with TRBJ2-2; D perhaps matches TRBD2 (6 bases). Germline V gene data show CDR1 as SGHTA and CDR2 as FQGNSA. Trimming left V 0 bases short and J 8 bases short, with 13 bases between. CDR3 length equals 15 residues. CDR3 amino acids: CASSLAQRVTGELFF. Here the CDR3 DNA reads TGTGCCAGCAGCTTAGCGCAGCGGGTGACGGGGGAGCTGTTTTTT.

V gene TRBV7-3 combines with J gene TRBJ2-3; 12 nucleotides agree with TRBD2. The V segment lost 0 bases and the J segment 4 bases; nucleotides outside the gene matches: 8. Germline V gene data show CDR1 as SGHTA and CDR2 as FQGTGA. CDR3 length equals 18 residues. This CDR3 is CASSLTALTSGSADTQYF. CDR3 DNA sequence: TGTGCCAGCAGCTTAACTGCCCTGACTAGCGGGAGCGCAGATACGCAGTATTTT.

This rearrangement joins TRBV5-4 to TRBJ2-7; 9 nucleotides agree with TRBD2. There are 14 residues in the CDR3. In germline, CDR1 is SGHNT, CDR2 YYREEE (reference sequence). The V gene end was trimmed by 4 bases and the J gene end by 6 bases; junction bases not matched to a gene: 8. As DNA, the CDR3 is TGTGCCAGCAGCCCAGGACTAGCGAGGGCCGAGCAGTACTTC. This sequence encodes CASSPGLARAEQYF.

This clone has a handful of counts. The chain joins TRBV4-1 to TRBJ2-2; 9 bases are a match to TRBD1. Trimming cost V 3 bases and J 4 bases; bases outside gene matches: 6. There are 16 residues in the CDR3. CDR1 and CDR2 (germline): MGHRA, YSYEKL. The CDR3 loop is CASSQGQGAGTGELFF. The DNA of the CDR3 is TGCGCCAGCAGCCAGGGACAGGGCGCGGGCACCGGGGAGCTGTTTTTT.

The rearrangement links TRBV6-5 to TRBJ2-7; 9 bases fit TRBD1. This CDR3 is built from 13 residues. The germline CDR1 and CDR2 sequences are MNHEY and SVGAGI. J was trimmed by 11 bases and V by 4 bases; bases with no gene match: 9. CDR3 coding DNA: TGTGCCAGCAGTTCCGCCGGGACAGGGTCCGAGTACTTC. Its translation is CASSSAGTGSEYF.

This clone was recorded once. The rearrangement links TRBV7-8 to TRBJ1-1; TRBD1 agrees at 9 bases. The CDR3 is made up of 14 amino acids. Trimming removed 7 bases from V and 5 bases from J; junction bases left unmatched: 8. Looked up from germline, CDR1 is SGHVS and CDR2 is FQNEAQ. CDR3 protein: CASTLTGGRTEAFF. The CDR3 coding sequence is TGTGCCAGCACCCTAACAGGGGGCCGGACTGAAGCTTTCTTT.

The chain combines TRBV19 with TRBJ2-7; tentatively, D is TRBD2 (6 bases). The CDR3 is 15 residues long. The germline V gene encodes CDR1 LNHDA and CDR2 SQIVND (reference sequence). V was pared by 4 bases and J by 3 bases, with 16 bases between. The CDR3 region is CASSSIRDFNYEQYF. Here the CDR3 DNA reads TGTGCCAGTAGTAGCATCCGGGACTTTAACTACGAGCAGTACTTC.

This clone showed up many times. This chain uses TRBV18 with TRBJ2-7; a weak D match, TRBD1 (8 bases). Per germline, CDR1 KGHSH and CDR2 LQKENI. V lost 3 bases and J 4 bases, leaving 19 bases between the germline ends. The CDR3 sequence is 16 residues long. In DNA form, the CDR3 reads TGTGCCAGCTCACCGGGACGACAGGGGAGGGTGTACGAGCAGTACTTC. Its translation is CASSPGRQGRVYEQYF.

This chain links TRBV9 with TRBJ2-1; 7 nucleotides line up with TRBD2. Per germline, CDR1 SGDLS and CDR2 YYNGEE. Trimming took 3 bases from V and 2 from J; bases not matched to a gene: 2. CDR3 length equals 14 residues. The CDR3 sequence: CASSAGLAYNEQFF. CDR3 DNA: TGTGCCAGCAGCGCCGGACTAGCCTACAATGAGCAGTTCTTC.

This rearrangement joins TRBV11-2 to TRBJ1-1, with D possibly matching TRBD1 (5 bases). The CDR3 is made up of 17 amino acids. CDR1 and CDR2 from the germline V gene are SGHAT and FQNNGV. Between the trimmed V and J ends, which lost 0 bases and 1 base, there was a span of 15 bases. DNA of the CDR3: TGTGCCAGCAGCTTAGATCTGGAAGGGGATGGGAACACTGAAGCTTTCTTT. It codes for CASSLDLEGDGNTEAFF.

J is TRBJ2-5 and V is TRBV18, with a weak D call TRBD1 (6 bases). This CDR3 contains 12 residues. Deletions cut 6 bases from V and 4 bases from J, with 9 bases between. Germline V lookup: CDR1 KGHSH, CDR2 LQKENI. The CDR3 sequence: CASSDSGETQYF. In DNA, the CDR3 is TGTGCCAGCTCGGACAGTGGAGAGACCCAGTACTTC.

V is TRBV6-1 and J is TRBJ2-7; 8 bases match TRBD1. This CDR3 has 12 amino acids. From germline, CDR1 is MNHNS and CDR2 SASEGT. Unmatched junction bases numbered 8, after V lost 11 bases and J lost 5 bases. CDR3 residues: CAGSRGPDEQYF. CDR3 DNA: TGTGCCGGGAGCAGGGGGCCGGACGAGCAGTACTTC.

V is TRBV18 and J is TRBJ1-5, with D hard to call. Germline V gene data show CDR1 as KGHSH and CDR2 as LQKENI. The V end was cut by 2 bases, the J end by 0 bases, with 8 bases between. The CDR3 sequence is 15 residues long. The CDR3 here is CASSPAEGSNQPQHF. In DNA, the CDR3 is TGTGCCAGCTCACCAGCGGAGGGTAGCAATCAGCCCCAGCATTTT.